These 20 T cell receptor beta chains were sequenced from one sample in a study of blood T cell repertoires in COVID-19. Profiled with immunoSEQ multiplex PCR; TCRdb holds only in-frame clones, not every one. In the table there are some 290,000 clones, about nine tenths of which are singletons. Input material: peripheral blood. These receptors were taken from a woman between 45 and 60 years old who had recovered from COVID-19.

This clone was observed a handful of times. CDR3 nucleotide sequence: TGTGCCAGCAGCTTAGCCGGGCAGGCCTCGGGGAATGAGCAGTTCTTC. Translating gives CASSLAGQASGNEQFF. V usage is TRBV7-6 and J usage is TRBJ2-1; D might be TRBD2 (5 bases). This CDR3 spans 16 amino acids. The V and J ends lost 0 bases and 7 bases respectively, with 16 bases between them. CDR1 and CDR2 (germline): SGHVS, FNYEAQ.

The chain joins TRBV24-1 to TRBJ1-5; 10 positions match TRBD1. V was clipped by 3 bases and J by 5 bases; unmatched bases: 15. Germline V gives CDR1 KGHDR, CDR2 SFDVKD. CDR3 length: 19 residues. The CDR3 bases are TGTGCCACCAGTGATAAATTCTCTGTTCGGACAGGGGGGTATCAGCCCCAGCATTTT. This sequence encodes CATSDKFSVRTGGYQPQHF.

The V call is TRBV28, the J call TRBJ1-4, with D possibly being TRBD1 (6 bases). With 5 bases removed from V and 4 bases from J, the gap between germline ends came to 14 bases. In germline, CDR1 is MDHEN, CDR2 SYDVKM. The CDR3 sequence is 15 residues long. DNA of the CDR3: TGTGCCAGCAGTACCCCGGGGGGCCTTAATGAAAAACTGTTTTTT. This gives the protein CASSTPGGLNEKLFF.

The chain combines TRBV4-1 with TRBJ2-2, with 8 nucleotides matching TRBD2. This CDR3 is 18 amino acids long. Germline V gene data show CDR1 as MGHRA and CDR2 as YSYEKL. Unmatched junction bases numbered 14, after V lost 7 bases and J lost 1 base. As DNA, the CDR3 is TGCGCCAGCACCAGGATATTACTGGGACTAGAGAACACCGGGGAGCTGTTTTTT. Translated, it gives CASTRILLGLENTGELFF.

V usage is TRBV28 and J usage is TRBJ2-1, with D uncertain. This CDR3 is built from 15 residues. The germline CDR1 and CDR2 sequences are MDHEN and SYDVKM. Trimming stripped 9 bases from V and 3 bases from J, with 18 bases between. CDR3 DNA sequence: TGTGCCAGTTATACTACGGAGACCTACTACAATGAGCAGTTCTTC. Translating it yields CASYTTETYYNEQFF.

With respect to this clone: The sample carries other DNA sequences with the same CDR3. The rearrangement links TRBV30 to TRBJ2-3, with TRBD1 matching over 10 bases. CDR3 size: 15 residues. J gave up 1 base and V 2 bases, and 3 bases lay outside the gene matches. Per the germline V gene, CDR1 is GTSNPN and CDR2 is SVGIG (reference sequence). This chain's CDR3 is CAWSRGTGGTDTQYF. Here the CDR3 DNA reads TGTGCCTGGAGTCGAGGGACAGGGGGCACAGATACGCAGTATTTT.

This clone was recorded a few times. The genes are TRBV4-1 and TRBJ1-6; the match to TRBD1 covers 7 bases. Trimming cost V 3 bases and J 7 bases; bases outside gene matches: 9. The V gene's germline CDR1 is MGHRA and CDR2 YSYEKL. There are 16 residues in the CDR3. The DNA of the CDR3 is TGCGCCAGCAGCCAGTTGACAGGGCGTCGAAATTCACCCCTCCACTTT. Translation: CASSQLTGRRNSPLHF.

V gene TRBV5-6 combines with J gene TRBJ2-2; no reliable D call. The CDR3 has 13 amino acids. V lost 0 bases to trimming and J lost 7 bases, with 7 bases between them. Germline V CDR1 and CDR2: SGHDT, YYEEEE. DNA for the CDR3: TGTGCCAGCAGCTTGGTCGGTGGCGGGGAGCTGTTTTTT. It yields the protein CASSLVGGGELFF. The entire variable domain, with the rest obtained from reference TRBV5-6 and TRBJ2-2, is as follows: DAGVTQSPTHLIKTRGQQVTLRCSPKSGHDTVSWYQQALGQGPQFIFQYYEEEERQRGNFPDRFSGHQFPNYSSELNVNALLLGDSALYLCASSLVGGGELFFGEGSRLTVL.

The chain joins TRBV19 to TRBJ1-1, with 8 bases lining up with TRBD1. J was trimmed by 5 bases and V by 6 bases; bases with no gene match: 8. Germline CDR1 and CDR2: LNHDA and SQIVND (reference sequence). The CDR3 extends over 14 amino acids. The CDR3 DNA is TGTGCCAGTAGCATTCCGGGACAGGTTACTGAAGCTTTCTTT. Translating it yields CASSIPGQVTEAFF.

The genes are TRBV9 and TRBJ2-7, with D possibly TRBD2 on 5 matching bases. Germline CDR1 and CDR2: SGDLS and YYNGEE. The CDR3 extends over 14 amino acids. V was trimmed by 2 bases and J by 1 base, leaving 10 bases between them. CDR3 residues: CASSVGSRSYEQYF. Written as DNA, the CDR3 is TGTGCCAGCAGCGTGGGGAGTCGATCCTACGAGCAGTACTTC.

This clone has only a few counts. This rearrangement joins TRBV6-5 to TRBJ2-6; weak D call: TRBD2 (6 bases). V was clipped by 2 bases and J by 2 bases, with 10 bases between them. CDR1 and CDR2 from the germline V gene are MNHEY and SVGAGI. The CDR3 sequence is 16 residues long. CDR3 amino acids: CASSYAGSPGANVLTF. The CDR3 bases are TGTGCCAGCAGTTACGCGGGAAGCCCTGGGGCCAACGTCCTGACTTTC.

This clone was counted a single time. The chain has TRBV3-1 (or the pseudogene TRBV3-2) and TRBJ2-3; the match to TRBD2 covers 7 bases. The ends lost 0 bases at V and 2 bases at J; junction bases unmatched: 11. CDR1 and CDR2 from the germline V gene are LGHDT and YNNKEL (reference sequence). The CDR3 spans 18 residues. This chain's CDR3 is CASSQEGGTRGVTDTQYF. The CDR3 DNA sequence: TGTGCCAGCAGCCAAGAGGGAGGGACCCGGGGGGTCACAGATACGCAGTATTTT.

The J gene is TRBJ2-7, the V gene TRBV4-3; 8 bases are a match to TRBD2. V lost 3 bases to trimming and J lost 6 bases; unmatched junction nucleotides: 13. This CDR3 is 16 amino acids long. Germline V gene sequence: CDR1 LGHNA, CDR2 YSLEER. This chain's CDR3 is CASSHLPSAGGVEQYF. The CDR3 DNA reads TGCGCCAGCAGCCATCTTCCATCGGCGGGAGGCGTCGAGCAGTACTTC.

The CDR3 here is CAWSVRGTAEGYGYTF. Written as DNA, the CDR3 is TGTGCCTGGAGTGTACGGGGGACAGCTGAGGGCTATGGCTACACCTTC. The gene calls are TRBV30 and TRBJ1-2, with 7 bases matching TRBD1. CDR1 is GTSNPN and CDR2 is SVGIG in the germline V gene (reference sequence). The V segment lost 0 bases and the J segment 4 bases; nucleotides outside the gene matches: 11. CDR3 size: 16 residues. Full variable domain (remainder filled in from reference TRBV30 and TRBJ1-2): SQTIHQWPATLVQPVGSPLSLECTVEGTSNPNLYWYRQAAGRGLQLLFYSVGIGQISSEVPQNLSASRPQDRQFILSSKKLLLSDSGFYLCAWSVRGTAEGYGYTFGSGTRLTVV.

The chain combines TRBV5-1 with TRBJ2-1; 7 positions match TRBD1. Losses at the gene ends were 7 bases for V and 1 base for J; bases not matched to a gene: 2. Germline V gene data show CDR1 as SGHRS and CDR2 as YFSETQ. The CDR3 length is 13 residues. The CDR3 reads CASGQASYNEQFF. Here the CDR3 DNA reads TGCGCCAGCGGACAGGCTTCCTACAATGAGCAGTTCTTC. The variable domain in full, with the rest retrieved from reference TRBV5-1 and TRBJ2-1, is KAGVTQTPRYLIKTRGQQVTLSCSPISGHRSVSWYQQTPGQGLQFLFEYFSETQRNKGNFPGRFSGRQFSNSRSEMNVSTLELGDSALYLCASGQASYNEQFFGPGTRLTVL.

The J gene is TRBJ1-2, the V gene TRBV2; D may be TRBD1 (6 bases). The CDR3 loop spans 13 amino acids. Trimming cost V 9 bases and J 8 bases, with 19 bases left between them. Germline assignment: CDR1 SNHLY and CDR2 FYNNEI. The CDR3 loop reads CARRTGLGFGYTF. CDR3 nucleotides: TGTGCCAGAAGAACAGGGTTGGGATTCGGCTACACCTTC.

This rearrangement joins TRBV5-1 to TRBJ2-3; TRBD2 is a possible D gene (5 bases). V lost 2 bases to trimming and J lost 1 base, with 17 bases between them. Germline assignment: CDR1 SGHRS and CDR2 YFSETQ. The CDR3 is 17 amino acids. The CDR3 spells CASSLIASGWGTDTQYF. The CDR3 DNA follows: TGCGCCAGCAGCTTAATCGCTTCGGGGTGGGGCACAGATACGCAGTATTTT. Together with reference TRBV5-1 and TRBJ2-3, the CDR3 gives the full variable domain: KAGVTQTPRYLIKTRGQQVTLSCSPISGHRSVSWYQQTPGQGLQFLFEYFSETQRNKGNFPGRFSGRQFSNSRSEMNVSTLELGDSALYLCASSLIASGWGTDTQYFGPGTRLTVL.

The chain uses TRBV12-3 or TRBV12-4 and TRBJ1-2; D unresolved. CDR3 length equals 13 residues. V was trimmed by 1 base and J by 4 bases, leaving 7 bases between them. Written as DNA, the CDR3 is TGTGCCAGCAGTTTAGGCAGTTTCTATGGCTACACCTTC. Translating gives CASSLGSFYGYTF.

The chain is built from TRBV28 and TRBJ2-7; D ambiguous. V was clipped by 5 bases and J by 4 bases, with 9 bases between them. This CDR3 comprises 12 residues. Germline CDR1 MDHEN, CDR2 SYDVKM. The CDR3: CASSPTTYEQYF. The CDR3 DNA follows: TGTGCCAGCAGTCCAACTACATACGAGCAGTACTTC.

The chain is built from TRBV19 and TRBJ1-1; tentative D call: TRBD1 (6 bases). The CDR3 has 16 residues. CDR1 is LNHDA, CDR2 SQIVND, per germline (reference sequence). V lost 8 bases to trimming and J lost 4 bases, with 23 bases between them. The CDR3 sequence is CASLVPRRQAPTEAFF. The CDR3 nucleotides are TGTGCCAGTCTGGTTCCCCGTCGACAGGCCCCCACTGAAGCTTTCTTT. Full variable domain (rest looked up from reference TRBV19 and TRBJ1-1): DGGITQSPKYLFRKEGQNVTLSCEQNLNHDAMYWYRQDPGQGLRLIYYSQIVNDFQKGDIAEGYSVSREKKESFPLTVTSAQKNPTAFYLCASLVPRRQAPTEAFFGQGTRLTVV.